The T cell receptor (beta chain) under discussion was sequenced for a study of CD8+CD57+ T cells in acquired aplastic anemia. Study conclusions and caveats: Patients and controls shared approximately 30 CD8+ CDR3 sequences.

The use of genomic DNA as template underpinned the TCR beta VDJ and CDR3 profiling. One entry per CDR3 protein, called by TCRdb with MiXCR from the reads. The sample lists 260,000 or so distinct CDR3 sequences, around 45% occurring once. V dropped 6 bases and J dropped 6 bases, with 8 bases sitting between them. The germline V gene encodes CDR1 MGHDK and CDR2 SYGVNS. The CDR3 is made up of 11 amino acids. Worth noting for this clonotype: Its antigen is unidentified.

Patients included in sequencing had previously demonstrated CD8+CD57+ cell expansion by flow cytometry. Severe acquired aplastic anemia was present in every patient. Blood samples were obtained from patients who had received no prior therapy. The receptor's source is a human donor with aplastic anemia. The chain uses TRBV25-1 and TRBJ1-2; unclear D gene. Sequencing was done on a sample of sorted CD4+, CD8+, or CD8+CD57+ T cells (not recorded which) from PBMCs. CDR3 in amino acids: CASRGGDGYTF. The CDR3 bases are TGTGCCAGCAGAGGTGGGGATGGCTACACCTTC.